The present entry profiles one T cell receptor beta chain with its context. This record comes from a study of PD-1 blockade in classical Hodgkin lymphoma. Study at large: Patients had nivolumab dosed at 3 mg/kg, delivered intravenously every 2 weeks.

Relapses following autologous stem cell transplantation were seen in all patients, with brentuximab vedotin exposure varying. The patients, who had relapsed/refractory classical Hodgkin lymphoma, achieved best responses of complete response, partial response or progressive disease. Libraries were prepared by immunoSEQ multiplex PCR; TCRdb keeps only in-frame clonotypes and omits some of them. The sample consists of 22,000 or so clones, just under 80% of them appearing once. The specimen comprised peripheral blood mononuclear cells (PBMCs), sampled before the second cycle of nivolumab. This TCR was sampled from a human donor with classical Hodgkin lymphoma.

CDR3 sequence reads: CASMPGFRRNQPQHF. CDR3 coding DNA: TGTGCCAGTATGCCAGGGTTTAGGCGCAATCAGCCCCAGCATTTT. This chain joins TRBV19 and TRBJ1-5; weak D call: TRBD1 (5 bases). V was clipped by 7 bases and J by 2 bases, with 15 bases between them. Per the germline V gene, CDR1 is LNHDA and CDR2 is SQIVND (reference sequence). The CDR3 is 15 amino acids.